Detailed here is one T cell receptor beta chain. Its antigen is not known. Some clones are missing from TCRdb's copy, which holds only in-frame ones; the method was immunoSEQ multiplex PCR. The sample carries about 150,000 clones, about 82% recorded once. The data originate from a study of cytomegalovirus exposure and HLA in healthy donors. With 5 bases removed from V and 3 bases from J, the gap between germline ends came to 11 bases. Germline V gene data show CDR1 as KGHSH and CDR2 as LQKENI. There are 14 residues in the CDR3. General study points: Within the 90 to 150 validation repertoires, first-cohort TCR clusters tended to co-occur, according to a later analysis.

Sequencing was performed on PBMCs. The rearrangement links TRBV18 to TRBJ2-1, with D unresolved. The clonotype originates from a human donor in good health. DNA for the CDR3: TGTGCCAGCTCAATAACAGAAAACTACAATGAGCAGTTCTTC. This encodes CASSITENYNEQFF.